Ten or more counts support the clone carrying this T cell receptor beta chain. The patients, who ranged from 18 to 65 in age, presented with newly diagnosed hyperthyroidism lasting under 2 months. Lactation, pregnancy, other autoimmune disease or uncontrolled infection excluded patients. V was clipped by 7 bases and J by 3 bases; unmatched bases: 10. The CDR3 contains 16 residues. Germline loops: CDR1 MDHEN, CDR2 SYDVKM. From RNA transcripts, TCR beta CDR3 regions were amplified. The TCR CDR3 first-round RT-PCR relied on the HTBI primer set. A single record per CDR3 protein comes from TCRdb applying MiXCR to the multiplex PCR reads. Here the sample spans under 350,000 distinct CDR3 sequences, under 25% being singletons. These data originate in a study of T cells in Graves' hyperthyroidism and ophthalmopathy.

Material for sequencing was blood. V gene TRBV28 combines with J gene TRBJ2-4, with 9 bases aligning to TRBD2. The receptor was isolated from a woman between 45 and 65 years old with Graves' hyperthyroidism. The CDR3 bases are TGTGCCAGCACCTCATTACTAGCGGGCGACAAAAACATTCAGTACTTC. Protein product: CASTSLLAGDKNIQYF.